This TCR beta chain is drawn from a study of chemoradiotherapy in HPV16-positive cancers. Study findings and constraints: For HPV16-positive patients, expanding HPV-responsive T cells associated with longer recurrence-free survival. Non-HPV-specific T cells did not expand in tumors during treatment, whereas candidate HPV-specific clones and E7-related motifs did.

Details on this clone: Its antigen is undetermined.

Germline assignment: CDR1 SGHTA and CDR2 FQGTGA. CDR3 length: 16 amino acids. V lost 5 bases and J lost 1; bases outside the gene matches: 4. Assay: immunoSEQ multiplex PCR; the TCRdb copy retains only in-frame clones and omits some. The table shows 20,000 to 25,000 clones, with roughly 90% occurring only once. Sequenced material: blood, taken from a patient who underwent chemoradiotherapy. The V and J genes are TRBV7-3 and TRBJ2-6, with 8 bases identical to TRBD1. This TCR was sampled from a human donor with HPV-associated anogenital cancer. The DNA for the CDR3 is TGTGCCAGCAGCACAGGGGGTTGGTCTGGGGCCAACGTCCTGACTTTC. Translating it yields CASSTGGWSGANVLTF. The complete variable domain, with remaining parts taken from reference TRBV7-3 and TRBJ2-6, reads GAGVSQTPSNKVTEKGKYVELRCDPISGHTALYWYRQSLGQGPEFLIYFQGTGAADDSGLPNDRFFAVRPEGSVSTLKIQRTERGDSAVYLCASSTGGWSGANVLTFGAGSRLTVL.